Here is one T cell receptor beta chain with its context. Naivety among CD8 cells was defined by CD45RO negativity and positive CCR7 selection, thereby excluding terminally differentiated effector memory CD45RA+ cells. The data were obtained in a study of shared clonotypes between healthy human individuals. Looked up from germline, CDR1 is MGHRA and CDR2 is YSYEKL. CDR3 length: 16 residues. V shed 4 bases and J 4 bases; nucleotides not matched to a gene: 10. Clones were sequenced by immunoSEQ multiplex PCR, and TCRdb holds only the in-frame ones, with some missing. The table lists 1.5 million to 2.5 million clones, less than 95% of them singletons.

The V call is TRBV4-1, the J call TRBJ2-3; 8 positions agree with TRBD2. What was sequenced was naive CD8+ T cells sorted from blood. The clonotype originates from a man between 18 and 35 years old in good health. The CDR3 region is CASSLPRAGVADTQYF. In nucleotides, the CDR3 is TGCGCCAGCAGCCTCCCTAGAGCGGGGGTGGCAGATACGCAGTATTTT.